A single sample is the source of the 13 T cell receptor beta chains below, sequenced in a study of blood T cell repertoires in COVID-19. Repertoires were generated with immunoSEQ multiplex PCR, while TCRdb's copy carries only in-frame clones and drops some. In the table there are under 300,000 clones, 88% of which are singletons. Input material: PBMCs or T cells enriched from blood (not recorded which). These receptors all come from a woman aged 55-69 years in a cohort exposed to, infected with or recovered from COVID-19 (not recorded which).

The rearrangement links TRBV28 to TRBJ2-7; 9 bases fit TRBD2. V shed 4 bases and J 5 bases; nucleotides not matched to a gene: 6. Per germline, CDR1 MDHEN and CDR2 SYDVKM. The CDR3 is 14 residues long. For the CDR3, the DNA is TGTGCCAGCAGTTGGCTAGCGGGAATGAACGAGCAGTACTTC. Amino acid sequence: CASSWLAGMNEQYF.

V usage is TRBV18 and J usage is TRBJ2-1; D is possibly TRBD2 (6 bases). The CDR3 extends over 14 amino acids. Between the trimmed V and J ends, which lost 3 bases and 6 bases, there was a span of 12 bases. Germline values: CDR1 KGHSH, CDR2 LQKENI. CDR3 coding DNA: TGTGCCAGCTCACCCCCGACTAGTTTCAATGAGCAGTTCTTC. Protein product: CASSPPTSFNEQFF.

The rearrangement joins TRBV5-4 to TRBJ2-1; 7 nucleotides match TRBD1. Per the germline V gene, CDR1 is SGHNT and CDR2 is YYREEE (reference sequence). Germline trimming cut 4 bases from V and 6 bases from J; bases unmatched to any gene: 10. This CDR3 comprises 15 residues. The CDR3: CASSGAGTASNEQFF. The DNA of the CDR3 is TGTGCCAGCAGCGGCGCCGGGACAGCTTCCAATGAGCAGTTCTTC. Together with reference TRBV5-4 and TRBJ2-1, the CDR3 gives the full variable domain: ETGVTQSPTHLIKTRGQQVTLRCSSQSGHNTVSWYQQALGQGPQFIFQYYREEENGRGNFPPRFSGLQFPNYSSELNVNALELDDSALYLCASSGAGTASNEQFFGPGTRLTVL.

The V gene is TRBV7-9, the J gene TRBJ1-5, with 7 bases lining up with TRBD1. The CDR3 spans 18 residues. Germline V gene data show CDR1 as SEHNR and CDR2 as FQNEAQ (reference sequence). Trimming took 1 base from V and 0 from J; bases not matched to a gene: 9. The chain's CDR3 is CASSLGGRTGDSNQPQHF. The CDR3 DNA reads as TGTGCCAGCAGCTTAGGGGGGAGGACAGGCGATAGCAATCAGCCCCAGCATTTT.

The chain recombines TRBV28 with TRBJ2-3, with 8 bases lining up with TRBD1. The CDR3 covers 14 residues. Germline V lookup: CDR1 MDHEN, CDR2 SYDVKM. The V and J ends lost 6 bases and 1 base, in that order; junction bases with no gene match: 3. The DNA for the CDR3 is TGTGCCAGCAGAGGGACAGGCCGCACAGATACGCAGTATTTT. It specifies CASRGTGRTDTQYF.

J is TRBJ1-6 and V is TRBV28; perhaps TRBD1 as D (6 bases). In germline, CDR1 is MDHEN, CDR2 SYDVKM. Between the trimmed V and J ends, which lost 11 bases and 7 bases, there was a span of 15 bases. The CDR3 is 13 residues long. CDR3 sequence (DNA): TGTGCCGCGGGGGCAGGGACAAATTCACCCCTCCACTTT. Translated, it gives CAAGAGTNSPLHF.

Remarks on this clone: Within the sample, other DNA sequences also encode this same CDR3. V usage is TRBV28 and J usage is TRBJ2-7; 11 bases align to TRBD1. The CDR3 length is 15 residues. The V segment lost 6 bases and the J segment 4 bases; nucleotides outside the gene matches: 8. Looked up from germline, CDR1 is MDHEN and CDR2 is SYDVKM. Here the CDR3 reads CASRLPGTGGYEQYF. The CDR3 bases are TGTGCCAGCAGATTACCCGGGACAGGGGGGTACGAGCAGTACTTC.

The chain is built from TRBV21-1 and TRBJ1-2; the table assigns TRBD1, which was not confirmed against the DNA. TRBV21-1 counts as a pseudogene. The CDR3 contains 16 residues. CDR3 in DNA: TGTGCCAGCAGAATAACCGGGACAGGGAGCCACTATGGCTACACCTTC. It specifies CASRITGTGSHYGYTF.

The chain joins TRBV3-1 (or the pseudogene TRBV3-2) to TRBJ1-2; D ambiguous. Deletions cut 1 base from V and 1 base from J, with 4 bases between. This CDR3 region has 13 residues. Looked up from germline, CDR1 is LGHDT and CDR2 is YNNKEL (reference sequence). CDR3 in amino acids: CASSQVHNYGYTF. Written as DNA, the CDR3 is TGTGCCAGCAGCCAAGTTCATAACTATGGCTACACCTTC.

A word on this clone: A junction boundary mismatches the germline segment, possibly from a read error. The chain recombines TRBV7-2 with TRBJ1-3, with 7 bases fitting TRBD1. Germline V gene lookup returns CDR1 SGHTA and CDR2 FQGNSA. The CDR3 has 12 residues. DNA for the CDR3: TGTGCCAGCAGCTTCCCAGGGACAGCGGCTAATTTT. Its protein product is CASSFPGTAANF. Filled out from reference TRBV7-2 and TRBJ1-3, the complete variable domain reads GAGVSQSPSNKVTEKGKDVELRCDPISGHTALYWYRQSLGQGLEFLIYFQGNSAPDKSGLPSDRFSAERTGGSVSTLTIQRTQQEDSAVYLCASSFPGTAANFGEGSWLTVV.

The chain is built from TRBV6-5 and TRBJ1-1; D is unresolved. V gave up 6 bases and J gave up 1 base, with 12 bases separating them. CDR1 is MNHEY, CDR2 SVGAGI, per germline. The length of the CDR3 is 14 residues. This chain's CDR3 is CASRNADTNTEAFF. The DNA of the CDR3 is TGTGCCAGCAGAAATGCAGACACGAACACTGAAGCTTTCTTT.

The rearrangement joins TRBV9 to TRBJ1-4; a weak D match, TRBD1 (5 bases). Germline CDR1 is SGDLS and CDR2 is YYNGEE. V was pared by 3 bases and J by 0 bases, with 12 bases between. This CDR3 region has 16 residues. The CDR3 sequence is CASSALGGATNEKLFF. For the CDR3, the DNA is TGTGCCAGCAGCGCCCTGGGGGGAGCAACTAATGAAAAACTGTTTTTT.

As DNA, the CDR3 is TGTGCCAGCAGCTTGGTAGGGACACAAGGAGCCAAAAACATTCAGTACTTC. This gives the protein CASSLVGTQGAKNIQYF. The chain employs TRBV5-6 and TRBJ2-4; D is possibly TRBD1 (6 bases). V was shortened by 0 bases and J by 0 bases, with 13 bases between the two germline ends. This CDR3 is built from 17 residues. Germline V gene data show CDR1 as SGHDT and CDR2 as YYEEEE.